This T cell receptor (beta chain) was observed in a study of regulatory T cells in long-lasting Graves disease. Whole-study findings and limits: Shared public clonotypes totalled some 2,500 in persistent patients, compared with over 800 in new patients. Gene preferences differed: TRBV28, TRBJ1-2, TRBJ2-5 in persistent cases.

Many counts were recorded for this clonotype. What it recognizes is unknown. Both iRepertoire HTBI primers and Arm-PCR of CDR3 regions were used to build the TCR beta libraries. TCRdb reanalysed the multiplex PCR reads using MiXCR and keeps one entry per CDR3 protein. Of around 450,000 distinct CDR3 sequences in the sample, roughly 15% were seen once. Time point of the sample: newly diagnosed GD, antithyroid drugs for less than 3 months. The TCR library was made from RNA that had been extracted from PBMCs in TRIzol. The CDR3 extends over 14 amino acids. Per germline, CDR1 MNHEY and CDR2 SVGEGT. V shed 6 bases, J shed 5 bases, and the junction held 8 bases outside the gene matches. This sample was also put to use in a study of T cells in Graves' hyperthyroidism and ophthalmopathy.

The gene calls are TRBV6-2 or TRBV6-3 and TRBJ2-3, with 7 nucleotides matching TRBD2. The source is a middle-aged woman with Graves disease. Sequenced material: peripheral blood mononuclear cells (PBMCs), taken at new diagnosis, from a patient treated with antithyroid drugs. CDR3 loop: CASSPTSREDTQYF. CDR3 DNA sequence: TGTGCCAGCAGCCCGACTAGCCGAGAAGATACGCAGTATTTT.